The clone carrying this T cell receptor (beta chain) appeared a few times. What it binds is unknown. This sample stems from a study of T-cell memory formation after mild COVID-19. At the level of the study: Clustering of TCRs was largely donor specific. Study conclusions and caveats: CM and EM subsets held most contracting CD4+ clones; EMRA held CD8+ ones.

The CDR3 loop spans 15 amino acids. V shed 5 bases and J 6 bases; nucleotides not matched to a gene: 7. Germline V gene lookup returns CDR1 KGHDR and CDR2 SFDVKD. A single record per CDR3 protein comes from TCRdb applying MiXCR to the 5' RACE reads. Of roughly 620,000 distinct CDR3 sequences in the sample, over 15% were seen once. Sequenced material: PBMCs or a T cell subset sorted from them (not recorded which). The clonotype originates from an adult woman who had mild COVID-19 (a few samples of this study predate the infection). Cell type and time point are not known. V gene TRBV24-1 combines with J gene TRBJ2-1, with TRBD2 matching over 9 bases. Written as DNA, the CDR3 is TGTGCCACCAGTGTTACTAGCGGGTGGTTCAATGAGCAGTTCTTC. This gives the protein CATSVTSGWFNEQFF.